This is a list of T cell receptor beta chains from one sample in a study of blood T cell repertoires in COVID-19. Data came from immunoSEQ multiplex PCR; TCRdb stores just in-frame clones and leaves some out. The repertoire includes fewer than 200,000 clones, 80% to 85% of them detected once, and about 3.3% sits in the top ten. Source material: PBMCs or T cells enriched from blood (not recorded which). The source is a young woman who had been exposed to COVID-19. Each CDR3 is given without its conserved first and last residue. Each record gives: J gene, V gene, CDR3 protein.

J: TRBJ1-1
V: TRBV28
CDR3: ASSPGGNTEAF

J: TRBJ2-1
V: TRBV11-2
CDR3: ASSLDLGQTYNEQF

J: TRBJ1-1
V: TRBV5-4
CDR3: ASSLEGQASEAF

J: TRBJ1-2
V: TRBV29-1
CDR3: SVADRGEDGYT

J: TRBJ1-1
V: TRBV7-3
CDR3: ASSLGTGEYTEAF

J: TRBJ2-3
V: TRBV7-8
CDR3: ASSSGWDGGTDTQY

J: TRBJ2-2
V: TRBV5-1
CDR3: ASSAGRDTGELF

J: TRBJ1-1
V: TRBV18
CDR3: ASSLGTGTDTEAF

J: TRBJ1-1
V: TRBV2
CDR3: ASTQGSEAF

J: TRBJ1-2
V: TRBV25-1
CDR3: ASGPEAPGGGDYGYT

J: TRBJ1-6
V: TRBV7-3
CDR3: ASSLMAGTGFRSPLH

J: TRBJ1-5
V: TRBV7-2
CDR3: ASSLAGGSGPQH

J: TRBJ1-6
V: TRBV2
CDR3: ASSDRTGDSPLH

J: TRBJ1-2
V: TRBV7-6
CDR3: ASSLDWTGDGYT

J: TRBJ2-3
V: TRBV27
CDR3: ASSLSGFETDTQY

J: TRBJ2-5
V: TRBV6-4
CDR3: ASSEQPQETQY

J: TRBJ1-6
V: TRBV30
CDR3: AWSRQNNNSPLH

J: TRBJ1-4
V: TRBV23-1
CDR3: ASSQPGQTWVNEKLF

J: TRBJ2-5
V: TRBV7-8
CDR3: ASSPSGTTQETQY

J: TRBJ2-5
V: TRBV6-5
CDR3: ASRRRGEETQY

J: TRBJ2-5
V: TRBV18
CDR3: ASSPPSRGGETQY

J: TRBJ1-3
V: TRBV7-2
CDR3: ASSPGNTIY

J: TRBJ2-1
V: TRBV4-1
CDR3: ASSPATSGGTYNEQF

J: TRBJ2-1
V: TRBV6-2/TRBV6-3
CDR3: ASSHTVHNEQF

J: TRBJ2-3
V: TRBV27
CDR3: ASSLLIGVPSTDTQY

J: TRBJ2-7
V: TRBV7-8
CDR3: ASSYNRGIRYEQY

J: TRBJ1-6
V: TRBV20-1
CDR3: SASPPGGNSPLH

J: TRBJ2-5
V: TRBV6-5
CDR3: ASSSSGGQETQY

J: TRBJ1-1
V: TRBV2
CDR3: ASAGPEAF

J: TRBJ1-1
V: TRBV5-5
CDR3: ASNRDRNTEAF

J: TRBJ2-5
V: TRBV24-1
CDR3: ATSAEGAQGEETQY

J: TRBJ1-1
V: TRBV28
CDR3: ASSPPGTGYIDTEAF

J: TRBJ2-5
V: TRBV3-1/TRBV3-2
CDR3: ASSQAGAGGRKETQY

J: TRBJ1-1
V: TRBV11-2
CDR3: ASRQTGGREAF

J: TRBJ2-3
V: TRBV7-3
CDR3: ASSQAGGADTQY

J: TRBJ2-5
V: TRBV20-1
CDR3: SASRGGAETQY

J: TRBJ1-2
V: TRBV19
CDR3: ASSIEALHDPPRGAGYT

J: TRBJ1-2
V: TRBV28
CDR3: ASSLGGTGNLNYGYT

J: TRBJ2-3
V: TRBV9
CDR3: ASTRLAGITDTQY

J: TRBJ2-5
V: TRBV29-1
CDR3: SVPAQGSHLETQY

J: TRBJ1-1
V: TRBV3-1/TRBV3-2
CDR3: ASSWGVNTEAF

J: TRBJ1-5
V: TRBV19
CDR3: ASSILGRSSNQPQH